This T cell receptor (beta chain) was retrieved from a study of T cell repertoires in cytomegalovirus infection (dated by TCRdb to between 2018 and 2020). In terms of the full investigation: The HLA type of each donor mattered for the analysis, because public TCR beta signatures pointed to carriage of CMV infection along with the matching HLA type. Paper-wide results and their limitations: In both this cohort and an independent roughly 400-donor cohort, the cumulative frequency of public TCR beta family members distinguished carriers of CMV infection plus the relevant HLA type. The ex vivo response was dominated by HLA-C-restricted CMV-specific TCR beta clonotypes, which also provided the single most frequent clonotype in two of eight donors.

V loses 6 bases, J loses 4 bases, and the germline ends lie 16 bases apart. From its cysteine to its phenylalanine, the CDR3 spans 14 amino acids. The CDR3 DNA has 42 bases and is translated from base 1. The germline V gene gives CDR1 as MDHEN and CDR2 as SYDVKM. This clonotype has a handful of counts. Its cognate antigen has yet to be identified. Per-base quality was not reported, and no clone a single base away is much larger than it. Sequenced using an Illumina HiSeq 1500. TCRdb reprocessed the public reads (quality trimming at Q25 with fastp, clone calling with MiXCR) and kept in-frame beta chains. Identical CDR3 proteins give one entry, which carries the most common genes and DNA. Present in this sample are just over 150,000 distinct CDR3 sequences, around 24% of which were seen just once. Approximately 9.9% of the sample comes from the top ten.

This receptor was taken from a human donor in good health (CMV status not recorded). Some clones in this sample may be carry-over from other donors' samples. The chain uses TRBV28 and TRBJ2-7; D gene: possibly TRBD1, on 5 matching bases. The sequenced material came from PBMCs. In nucleotides, the sequence is TGTGCCAGCAGCCCCAGGGCTACGGGTTACGAGCAGTACTTC. Its translation reads: CASSPRATGYEQYF.